A single sample gave rise to the 15 T cell receptor beta chains below, sequenced in a study of blood T cell repertoires in COVID-19. The protocol was immunoSEQ multiplex PCR, while the TCRdb copy is restricted to in-frame clones and leaves out a portion. The sample records about 300,000 clones, around nine tenths being singletons. The sample was peripheral blood. The source of these receptors is a man between 70 and 80 years old with acute or convalescent COVID-19.

The rearrangement joins TRBV28 to TRBJ1-5, with D tentatively TRBD1 (5 bases). CDR3 length: 14 amino acids. V lost 5 bases and J lost 5, with 13 bases in between. In germline, CDR1 is MDHEN, CDR2 SYDVKM. The CDR3 loop reads CASSTSGLDQPQHF. The CDR3 nucleotides read TGTGCCAGCAGTACTTCAGGGTTGGATCAGCCCCAGCATTTT.

The CDR3 here is CASSSLPEPYEQYF. The CDR3 nucleotides are TGTGCCAGCAGCTCCTTACCCGAGCCTTACGAGCAGTACTTC. The V gene is TRBV11-2, the J gene TRBJ2-7; D uncertain. CDR3 length equals 14 residues. The germline V and J ends were trimmed by 4 bases and 4 bases, with 14 bases remaining between them. The V gene's germline CDR1 is SGHAT and CDR2 FQNNGV.

This chain uses TRBV9 with TRBJ2-3, with 7 bases lining up with TRBD2. Germline V gene sequence: CDR1 SGDLS, CDR2 YYNGEE. Trimming cost V 0 bases and J 2 bases; bases outside gene matches: 6. This CDR3 has 16 amino acids. CDR3 protein: CASSVAGGHSTDTQYF. The CDR3 DNA reads as TGTGCCAGCAGCGTAGCGGGAGGACATTCCACAGATACGCAGTATTTT. The variable domain in full, completed from reference TRBV9 and TRBJ2-3, reads DSGVTQTPKHLITATGQRVTLRCSPRSGDLSVYWYQQSLDQGLQFLIQYYNGEERAKGNILERFSAQQFPDLHSELNLSSLELGDSALYFCASSVAGGHSTDTQYFGPGTRLTVL.

The V gene is TRBV30, the J gene TRBJ2-3, with unresolved D. Germline V gene sequence: CDR1 GTSNPN, CDR2 SVGIG (reference sequence). Trimming pared 6 bases from V and 2 bases from J, leaving 9 bases between. The CDR3 is 12 residues long. Here the CDR3 DNA reads TGTGCCTGTTCGGGTCTCACAGATACGCAGTATTTT. It specifies CACSGLTDTQYF. Full variable domain (remainder filled in from reference TRBV30 and TRBJ2-3): SQTIHQWPATLVQPVGSPLSLECTVEGTSNPNLYWYRQAAGRGLQLLFYSVGIGQISSEVPQNLSASRPQDRQFILSSKKLLLSDSGFYLCACSGLTDTQYFGPGTRLTVL.

J is TRBJ2-1 and V is TRBV11-2; D perhaps matches TRBD2 (6 bases). The ends were cut back, 2 bases at V and 7 bases at J, with 9 bases in the middle. The CDR3 is 13 residues long. The germline V gene encodes CDR1 SGHAT and CDR2 FQNNGV. CDR3 loop: CASSLPRGNEQFF. The CDR3 DNA follows: TGTGCCAGCAGCTTACCCCGGGGGAATGAGCAGTTCTTC.

V and J are TRBV4-3 and TRBJ1-1; TRBD1 is a possible D gene (6 bases). Germline values: CDR1 LGHNA, CDR2 YSLEER. The CDR3 covers 13 residues. The V end was cut by 5 bases, the J end by 5 bases, with 12 bases between. In nucleotides, the CDR3 is TGCGCCAGCAGCGATTTGCAGGGGACTGAAGCTTTCTTT. This translates into CASSDLQGTEAFF.

The V call is TRBV24-1, the J call TRBJ2-3, with 8 bases matching TRBD2. The CDR3 extends over 14 amino acids. V shed 9 bases, J shed 0 bases, and the junction held 4 bases outside the gene matches. From germline, CDR1 is KGHDR and CDR2 SFDVKD. The CDR3 here is CATVGGGSTDTQYF. For the CDR3, the DNA is TGTGCCACCGTCGGGGGGGGGAGCACAGATACGCAGTATTTT.

The chain joins TRBV9 to TRBJ2-7, with 8 bases matching TRBD2. Trimming at V came to 1 base and at J to 2 bases, leaving 2 bases not matched to a gene. This CDR3 has 14 residues. Germline V lookup: CDR1 SGDLS, CDR2 YYNGEE. CDR3 region: CASSVSGLAYEQYF. In nucleotides, the CDR3 is TGTGCCAGCAGCGTATCGGGACTAGCCTACGAGCAGTACTTC.

At least ten counts were recorded for this clone. The chain recombines TRBV3-1 (or the pseudogene TRBV3-2) with TRBJ1-6, with a possible D match to TRBD1 (6 bases). Germline CDR1 reads LGHDT; CDR2 reads YNNKEL (reference sequence). V gave up 2 bases and J gave up 7 bases, with 9 bases separating them. This CDR3 comprises 14 residues. CDR3 residues: CASSQTGLNSPLHF. CDR3 bases: TGTGCCAGCAGCCAAACAGGGCTGAATTCACCCCTCCACTTT.

The chain is built from TRBV10-3 and TRBJ1-6; D gene unclear. The germline V gene encodes CDR1 ENHRY and CDR2 SYGVKD. The CDR3 covers 15 residues. V lost 5 bases, J lost 7 bases, and 15 bases lay in between. The CDR3 DNA sequence: TGTGCCATCAGTCCATCCGGGAGCCCGAATTCACCCCTCCACTTT. Protein sequence: CAISPSGSPNSPLHF.

CDR3 DNA sequence: TGTGCCACCAGTGATTTCGGGGGATGGTACTTC. It translates to CATSDFGGWYF. J is TRBJ2-4 and V is TRBV24-1; D possibly corresponds to TRBD2 (6 bases). Germline CDR1 is KGHDR and CDR2 is SFDVKD. There are 11 residues in the CDR3. Deletions cut 1 base from V and 15 bases from J, with 9 bases between.

DNA for the CDR3: TGTGCCAGCAGTTCCCACAGGGGTTCCTATGGCTACACCTTC. Amino acids: CASSSHRGSYGYTF. This sequence joins TRBV28 and TRBJ1-2; 7 nucleotides match TRBD1. Germline V lookup: CDR1 MDHEN, CDR2 SYDVKM. The junction had 6 bases not matched to a gene; V was cut back by 4 bases and J by 4 bases. The CDR3 contains 14 residues.

J is TRBJ1-2 and V is TRBV27, with D possibly matching TRBD1 (5 bases). Trimming left V 3 bases short and J 6 bases short, with 14 bases between. The CDR3 extends over 14 amino acids. CDR1 and CDR2 (germline): MNHEY, SMNVEV (reference sequence). CDR3: CASSFSPGYNGYTF. CDR3 sequence (DNA): TGTGCCAGCAGTTTCTCGCCAGGGTATAATGGCTACACCTTC.

This sequence joins TRBV5-4 and TRBJ2-3, with 10 bases aligning to TRBD1. The CDR3 runs to 16 residues. Germline CDR1 reads SGHNT; CDR2 reads YYREEE (reference sequence). The ends lost 0 bases at V and 3 bases at J; junction bases unmatched: 4. This chain's CDR3 is CASSLGGDRGTDTQYF. CDR3 nucleotide sequence: TGTGCCAGCAGCTTGGGCGGGGACAGGGGAACAGATACGCAGTATTTT.

The chain has TRBV5-5 and TRBJ2-2, with a tentative D call TRBD1 (6 bases). In germline, CDR1 is SGHKS, CDR2 YYEKEE (reference sequence). The V gene lost 4 bases and the J gene lost 6 bases, with 19 bases spanning the gap. The CDR3 is 16 residues long. This CDR3 reads CASSIRDTSWSGELFF. CDR3 nucleotide sequence: TGTGCCAGCAGCATACGGGACACCTCCTGGTCCGGGGAGCTGTTTTTT.